Below, 22 T cell receptor beta chains from the same sample are listed, as sequenced in a study of a mutant IDH1 vaccine in newly diagnosed glioma. Clones were sequenced by immunoSEQ multiplex PCR, and TCRdb holds only the in-frame ones, with some missing. Of tens of thousands of clones in the sample, 65% to 80% were seen once. Time point in this sample: week 47, end of study. The investigators gave 300 ug of mutant IDH1 20-mer peptide in each vaccine dose, together with topical imiquimod. The antigens for these receptors are not known. The sequences come from PBMCs, collected from a glioma patient whose treatment included an IDH1 peptide vaccine. These TCRs come from a man between 40 and 49 years old with glioma.

The genes are TRBV19 and TRBJ2-1, with 10 nucleotides matching TRBD2. This CDR3 spans 15 amino acids. Unmatched junction bases numbered 4, after V lost 2 bases and J lost 6 bases. The germline gives CDR1 LNHDA, CDR2 SQIVND (reference sequence). In nucleotides, the CDR3 is TGTGCCAGTAGTATACTAGCGGGAGCTGGCAATGAGCAGTTCTTC. Protein: CASSILAGAGNEQFF.

The V gene is TRBV7-2, the J gene TRBJ1-2; the match to TRBD1 covers 9 bases. Trimming cost V 5 bases and J 6 bases; bases outside gene matches: 10. CDR3 length: 15 residues. In germline, CDR1 is SGHTA, CDR2 FQGNSA. In nucleotides, the CDR3 is TGTGCCAGCAGCCCCGGGACAGGGAGTCTGGATGGCTACACCTTC. Protein: CASSPGTGSLDGYTF. Variable domain in full (rest from reference TRBV7-2 and TRBJ1-2): GAGVSQSPSNKVTEKGKDVELRCDPISGHTALYWYRQSLGQGLEFLIYFQGNSAPDKSGLPSDRFSAERTGGSVSTLTIQRTQQEDSAVYLCASSPGTGSLDGYTFGSGTRLTVV.

This chain joins TRBV4-3 and TRBJ1-1, with a tentative D call TRBD1 (5 bases). Germline assignment: CDR1 LGHNA and CDR2 YSLEER. The CDR3 totals 16 residues. The V gene lost 2 bases and the J gene lost 5 bases, with 18 bases spanning the gap. CDR3 coding DNA: TGCGCCAGCAGCCAAACCACTCAAACGTCAGGGACTGAAGCTTTCTTT. This translates into CASSQTTQTSGTEAFF.

This clone is labeled as large. The rearrangement links TRBV7-9 to TRBJ2-3; possible D gene TRBD1, 6 bases. V was clipped by 5 bases and J by 2 bases, with 11 bases between them. The V gene's germline CDR1 is SEHNR and CDR2 FQNEAQ (reference sequence). The CDR3 covers 14 residues. The CDR3 here is CASSERDTTDTQYF. CDR3 DNA sequence: TGTGCCAGCAGCGAACGGGACACCACAGATACGCAGTATTTT. Using reference TRBV7-9 and TRBJ2-3 for the parts outside the CDR3, the full variable domain is DTGVSQNPRHKITKRGQNVTFRCDPISEHNRLYWYRQTLGQGPEFLTYFQNEAQLEKSRLLSDRFSAERPKGSFSTLEIQRTEQGDSAMYLCASSERDTTDTQYFGPGTRLTVL.

The chain is built from TRBV11-3 and TRBJ2-1; tentatively, D is TRBD1 or TRBD2 (6 bases each). This CDR3 region has 15 residues. The germline gives CDR1 SGHNT, CDR2 YENEEA. With 4 bases removed from V and 8 bases from J, the gap between germline ends came to 18 bases. This CDR3 is CASSSWESRGDEQFF. CDR3 DNA sequence: TGTGCCAGCAGCTCCTGGGAGTCAAGGGGGGATGAGCAGTTCTTC.

V and J are TRBV30 and TRBJ2-1; a weak D match, TRBD2 (5 bases). V dropped 8 bases and J dropped 4 bases, with 15 bases sitting between them. The CDR3 loop spans 13 amino acids. CDR1 and CDR2 (germline): GTSNPN, SVGIG (reference sequence). The CDR3 DNA reads TGTGCCGGAGGACTGGGCTATTACAATGAGCAGTTCTTC. This gives the protein CAGGLGYYNEQFF.

V usage is TRBV11-3 and J usage is TRBJ1-2, with D uncertain. Germline V gene sequence: CDR1 SGHNT, CDR2 YENEEA. This CDR3 has 14 amino acids. Trimming took off 5 bases at V and 5 bases at J, with 15 bases between the two ends. This CDR3 is CASSQNSAAYGYTF. The CDR3 nucleotides read TGTGCCAGCAGCCAAAACAGTGCCGCTTATGGCTACACCTTC.

V and J are TRBV19 and TRBJ1-5; 8 bases align to TRBD1. This CDR3 has 15 residues. Germline V lookup: CDR1 LNHDA, CDR2 SQIVND (reference sequence). V was clipped by 8 bases and J by 1 base; unmatched bases: 7. The CDR3 nucleotides are TGTGCCAGTTCCTACAGGGGGGTGAGCAATCAGCCCCAGCATTTT. Translated, it gives CASSYRGVSNQPQHF.

This clone was seen only a few times. The chain combines TRBV30 with TRBJ2-1, with D tentatively TRBD2 (5 bases). Germline V gene data show CDR1 as GTSNPN and CDR2 as SVGIG (reference sequence). Trimming removed 0 bases from V and 4 bases from J, with 13 bases in between. The CDR3 is made up of 15 amino acids. The CDR3 DNA follows: TGTGCCTGGAGTGTTGGGAGCGGACCATACAATGAGCAGTTCTTC. It is translated as CAWSVGSGPYNEQFF.

The chain recombines TRBV7-8 with TRBJ2-7; maybe TRBD2 (7 bases). CDR1 is SGHVS and CDR2 is FQNEAQ in the germline V gene. V lost 6 bases and J lost 4, with 25 bases in between. The CDR3 totals 17 residues. The CDR3 region has the DNA TGTGCCAGCAGTCTAAGGGGGGAGGGTAGCGGGCTTTACGAGCAGTACTTC. Amino acids: CASSLRGEGSGLYEQYF.

The genes are TRBV19 and TRBJ1-2; perhaps TRBD1 as D (6 bases). The CDR3 has 14 amino acids. Germline-derived CDR1 and CDR2 are LNHDA and SQIVND (reference sequence). The V gene lost 5 bases and the J gene lost 2 bases, with 12 bases spanning the gap. The CDR3 loop reads CASSRGPGNYGYTF. The DNA for the CDR3 is TGTGCCAGTAGTCGGGGGCCAGGGAACTATGGCTACACCTTC.

J is TRBJ2-2 and V is TRBV5-6, with TRBD2 identical over 11 bases. The germline CDR1 and CDR2 sequences are SGHDT and YYEEEE. This CDR3 has 16 residues. Unmatched junction bases numbered 9, after V lost 4 bases and J lost 7 bases. CDR3 protein: CASSDSSGRSGGELFF. The CDR3 coding sequence is TGTGCCAGCAGCGACTCTAGCGGGAGGTCTGGCGGGGAGCTGTTTTTT.

This chain uses TRBV27 with TRBJ2-7; tentatively, D is TRBD2 (6 bases). Germline CDR1 MNHEY, CDR2 SMNVEV (reference sequence). The V end lost 3 bases, the J end lost 6 bases, and 21 bases lay between the germline ends. The CDR3 length is 16 residues. The CDR3 sequence: CASSFGGALGESEQYF. In nucleotides, the CDR3 is TGTGCCAGCAGTTTTGGAGGGGCCCTAGGGGAGAGCGAGCAGTACTTC.

This clone was counted only a few times. In DNA form, the CDR3 reads TGCGCCAGCAGTGTGACAAACATGAACACTGAAGCTTTCTTT. It is translated as CASSVTNMNTEAFF. The V gene is TRBV10-2, the J gene TRBJ1-1; D is ambiguous. V was trimmed by 4 bases and J by 0 bases, leaving 9 bases between them. The CDR3 length is 14 residues. In germline, CDR1 is WSHSY, CDR2 SAAADI.

The chain employs TRBV29-1 and TRBJ1-1; no clear D. CDR3 length: 12 amino acids. CDR1 and CDR2 (germline): SQVTM, ANQGSEA. V lost 5 bases, J lost 4 bases, and 11 bases lay in between. The CDR3 spells CSVSMGGTEAFF. CDR3 coding DNA: TGCAGCGTTTCGATGGGTGGCACTGAAGCTTTCTTT.

The chain uses TRBV28 and TRBJ1-5; tentatively, D is TRBD1 (5 bases). V lost 6 bases, J lost 5 bases, and 11 bases lay in between. CDR1 and CDR2 (germline): MDHEN, SYDVKM. There are 13 residues in the CDR3. CDR3 region: CASRGQGDQPQHF. DNA of the CDR3: TGTGCCAGCAGGGGGCAGGGAGATCAGCCCCAGCATTTT.

The chain combines TRBV27 with TRBJ2-7; no reliable D call. V lost 3 bases and J 2 bases, leaving 14 bases between the germline ends. The CDR3 is 15 residues long. Looked up from germline, CDR1 is MNHEY and CDR2 is SMNVEV (reference sequence). CDR3 bases: TGTGCCAGCAGTTTGCGGTCTGGCGGCCCCTACGAGCAGTACGTC. Protein sequence: CASSLRSGGPYEQYV.

This clone was detected a few times. The chain has TRBV19 and TRBJ2-2; D not certain. Germline CDR1 is LNHDA and CDR2 is SQIVND (reference sequence). CDR3 length equals 14 residues. V was clipped by 3 bases and J by 5 bases, with 10 bases between them. The DNA for the CDR3 is TGTGCCAGTAGTATTGGGGTTTTGACCGGGGAGCTGTTTTTT. Its protein is CASSIGVLTGELFF.

This chain joins TRBV9 and TRBJ2-6, with D hard to call. The V gene's germline CDR1 is SGDLS and CDR2 YYNGEE. The CDR3 has 14 residues. V was pared by 1 base and J by 0 bases, with 2 bases between. The CDR3 DNA follows: TGTGCCAGCAGCGTAAACTCTGGGGCCAACGTCCTGACTTTC. This encodes CASSVNSGANVLTF.

The rearrangement uses TRBV19 and TRBJ2-2; D remains ambiguous. Germline V lookup: CDR1 LNHDA, CDR2 SQIVND (reference sequence). The ends were cut back, 7 bases at V and 3 bases at J, with 12 bases in the middle. This CDR3 contains 14 residues. CDR3 residues: CASIKPGDTGELFF. As DNA, the CDR3 is TGTGCCAGTATAAAGCCAGGTGACACCGGGGAGCTGTTTTTT.

This sequence joins TRBV19 and TRBJ2-1, with a tentative D call TRBD2 (6 bases). V shed 7 bases and J shed 4 bases, with 11 bases lying between them. Germline-derived CDR1 and CDR2 are LNHDA and SQIVND (reference sequence). The CDR3 is 13 amino acids. The CDR3 region is CASTGGAYNEQFF. Written as DNA, the CDR3 is TGTGCCAGTACAGGCGGGGCGTACAATGAGCAGTTCTTC.

The chain combines TRBV15 with TRBJ2-2, with TRBD2 identical over 8 bases. The CDR3 spans 17 residues. J lost 6 bases, V lost 0 bases, and 9 bases had no gene match. Germline lookup yields CDR1 LNHNV and CDR2 YYDKDF (reference sequence). CDR3 residues: CATSRDLLAGTPGELFF. CDR3 bases: TGTGCCACCAGCAGAGATTTATTAGCGGGAACCCCCGGGGAGCTGTTTTTT.